The 27 T cell receptor beta chains below were found in one sample sequenced in a study of T cells in Graves' hyperthyroidism and ophthalmopathy. Amplification yielded TCR beta CDR3 regions, with RNA transcripts as the source. When the TCR CDR3 underwent first-round RT-PCR, the HTBI primer set was used. TCRdb analysed the multiplex PCR reads with MiXCR anew, one entry per CDR3 protein. Found here are a few hundred thousand distinct CDR3 sequences, 46% of them singletons; the top ten hold 44%. The material sequenced was peripheral blood or thyroid tissue (not recorded which). These receptors originate from an adult woman with Graves' disease, either hyperthyroidism or ophthalmopathy (not recorded which).

The chain recombines TRBV11-1 with TRBJ2-5; the D gene is possibly TRBD2 (6 bases). The CDR3 loop spans 14 amino acids. V was pared by 3 bases and J by 5 bases, with 13 bases between. From germline, CDR1 is SGHAT and CDR2 FQDESV (reference sequence). The CDR3 DNA reads as TGTGCCAGCAGCTTGGTAGACGGGAGTGAGACCCAGTACTTC. Translating gives CASSLVDGSETQYF.

CDR3 amino acids: CSARDVASGSYEQYF. In DNA, the CDR3 is TGCAGTGCTAGAGATGTGGCTAGCGGGAGCTACGAGCAGTACTTC. The chain has TRBV20-1 and TRBJ2-7, with TRBD2 matching 10 bases. V gave up 0 bases and J gave up 3 bases; unmatched junction bases: 5. The CDR3 totals 15 residues. Germline-derived CDR1 and CDR2 are DFQATT and SNEGSKA (reference sequence).

The J gene is TRBJ1-1, the V gene TRBV2; possibly TRBD1 for D (6 bases). Trimming left V 7 bases short and J 3 bases short, with 12 bases between. CDR1 and CDR2 (germline): SNHLY, FYNNEI. This CDR3 has 13 residues. The CDR3 bases are TGTGCCAGCATATACAGGGTTGACACTGAAGCTTTCTTT. It yields the protein CASIYRVDTEAFF.

V usage is TRBV5-1 and J usage is TRBJ1-1; 7 bases are shared with TRBD1. The CDR3 totals 16 residues. Germline V gene lookup returns CDR1 SGHRS and CDR2 YFSETQ. After removal of 0 bases from V and 6 bases from J, the junction contained 11 bases not matched to a gene. CDR3 sequence: CASSLGPGTAQSEAFF. The CDR3 DNA reads as TGCGCCAGCAGCTTGGGACCCGGGACAGCACAATCTGAAGCTTTCTTT. The variable domain in full, completed from reference TRBV5-1 and TRBJ1-1, reads KAGVTQTPRYLIKTRGQQVTLSCSPISGHRSVSWYQQTPGQGLQFLFEYFSETQRNKGNFPGRFSGRQFSNSRSEMNVSTLELGDSALYLCASSLGPGTAQSEAFFGQGTRLTVV.

The chain combines TRBV5-5 with TRBJ1-1; TRBD1 is a possible D gene (5 bases). V dropped 8 bases and J dropped 7 bases, with 21 bases sitting between them. Germline assignment: CDR1 SGHKS and CDR2 YYEKEE (reference sequence). The CDR3 runs to 14 residues. Written as DNA, the CDR3 is TGTGCCAGTCATCGCCTCCAGGGCGGCGGTGAAGCTTTCTTT. As protein: CASHRLQGGGEAFF.

This clonotype was recorded many times. The V call is TRBV29-1, the J call TRBJ2-5; D call uncertain. Germline CDR1 SQVTM, CDR2 ANQGSEA. The CDR3 is 12 residues long. Trimming took 4 bases from V and 2 from J, leaving 8 bases between them. DNA for the CDR3: TGCAGCGTTGGAGTACAGCAAGAGACCCAGTACTTC. Its protein is CSVGVQQETQYF.

The rearrangement links TRBV9 to TRBJ2-2, with a possible D match to TRBD1 (5 bases). The length of the CDR3 is 14 residues. The ends were cut back, 2 bases at V and 4 bases at J, with 9 bases in the middle. Germline CDR1 and CDR2: SGDLS and YYNGEE. This chain's CDR3 is CASSVGAFTGELFF. CDR3 in DNA: TGTGCCAGCAGCGTTGGGGCATTCACCGGGGAGCTGTTTTTT.

This clonotype was counted only a few times. This rearrangement joins TRBV28 to TRBJ1-2, with D perhaps TRBD1 (5 bases). Trimming pared 6 bases from V and 4 bases from J, leaving 15 bases between. Germline loops: CDR1 MDHEN, CDR2 SYDVKM. This CDR3 is 14 amino acids long. CDR3 sequence reads: CASRKRDGFYGYTF. The CDR3 DNA follows: TGTGCCAGCAGAAAACGGGACGGGTTCTATGGCTACACCTTC.

The gene calls are TRBV2 and TRBJ2-7, with D perhaps matching TRBD1 (7 bases). The CDR3 extends over 16 amino acids. Trimming pared 8 bases from V and 4 bases from J, leaving 24 bases between. In germline, CDR1 is SNHLY, CDR2 FYNNEI. The CDR3 coding sequence is TGTGCCAGCTCCGATGGCAGGGGGGCGAGGGTTTACGAGCAGTACTTC. Protein: CASSDGRGARVYEQYF.

At least ten counts were recorded for this clonotype. This chain links TRBV7-9 with TRBJ2-5, with 13 positions matching TRBD2. Germline V gives CDR1 SEHNR, CDR2 FQNEAQ (reference sequence). This CDR3 comprises 15 residues. V lost 5 bases to trimming and J lost 4 bases; unmatched junction nucleotides: 4. The CDR3, as DNA: TGTGCCAGCAGCCGACTAGCGGGAGGTTCAGAGACCCAGTACTTC. It yields the protein CASSRLAGGSETQYF.

There are many counts of this clonotype. The rearrangement links TRBV6-1 to TRBJ2-6; D is unclear. V was pared by 7 bases and J by 0 bases, with 4 bases between. The CDR3 spans 13 residues. Germline CDR1 MNHNS, CDR2 SASEGT. The chain's CDR3 is CASIISGANVLTF. CDR3 nucleotide sequence: TGTGCCAGCATCATCTCTGGGGCCAACGTCCTGACTTTC.

In this sample, this clonotype turned up many times. This chain uses TRBV5-4 with TRBJ1-5, with 7 bases identical to TRBD1. Germline assignment: CDR1 SGHNT and CDR2 YYREEE (reference sequence). J lost 2 bases, V lost 4 bases, and 12 bases had no gene match. The CDR3 covers 17 residues. The CDR3 DNA reads TGTGCCAGCAGCCACCAAAGACGGACAGGCGGCAATCAGCCCCAGCATTTT. Translating it yields CASSHQRRTGGNQPQHF.

About this clonotype: As the CDR3 is not closed by the conserved phenylalanine or tryptophan, this likely results from a read error. The limits of the CDR3 on the DNA are not certain, so only TCRdb's listed CDR3 is given. The chain employs TRBV7-9 and TRBJ1-6; the table's D call of TRBD1 was not tested on the DNA. Germline lookup yields CDR1 SEHNR and CDR2 FQNEAQ (reference sequence). The length of the CDR3 is 13 amino acids, counting both ends. This CDR3 reads CASSDKPRPLINY.

On this clonotype itself: Being one base from a much bigger clone, this may be a read error. The chain links TRBV7-9 to TRBJ1-5; D gene ambiguous. Trimming shortened V by 5 bases and J by 4 bases, and 18 bases separated the two germline ends. Germline V lookup: CDR1 SEHNR, CDR2 FQNEAQ (reference sequence). CDR3 size: 16 residues. In nucleotides, the CDR3 is TGTGCCAGCAGCCAGAGTGGGAACAGAAGAAATCAGCCCCAGCATTTT. Translation: CASSQSGNRRNQPQHF. Looking up the rest from reference TRBV7-9 and TRBJ1-5 gives the full variable domain: DTGVSQNPRHKITKRGQNVTFRCDPISEHNRLYWYRQTLGQGPEFLTYFQNEAQLEKSRLLSDRFSAERPKGSFSTLEIQRTEQGDSAMYLCASSQSGNRRNQPQHFGDGTRLSIL.

This clonotype has a count of ten or more. The genes are TRBV20-1 and TRBJ1-1; 8 positions agree with TRBD1. Germline V gene sequence: CDR1 DFQATT, CDR2 SNEGSKA (reference sequence). V lost 3 bases, J lost 4 bases, and 13 bases stayed unmatched. CDR3 length: 16 residues. CDR3 amino acids: CSARASRGRGGTEAFF. DNA of the CDR3: TGCAGTGCTAGGGCTTCCAGGGGGCGAGGGGGCACTGAAGCTTTCTTT.

At least ten counts were recorded for this clonotype. V usage is TRBV7-9 and J usage is TRBJ1-1; a possible D gene is TRBD1 (5 bases). V was pared by 4 bases and J by 0 bases, with 18 bases between. CDR1 SEHNR and CDR2 FQNEAQ come from the germline V gene (reference sequence). This CDR3 region has 17 residues. CDR3 nucleotide sequence: TGTGCCAGCAGCTCCAGTAAGTCCAGGGCCCTGAACACTGAAGCTTTCTTT. It codes for CASSSSKSRALNTEAFF.

For this clonotype: A much larger clonotype is one base distant, so this may be a read error. The chain has TRBV6-6 and TRBJ1-1; D is unclear. This CDR3 is built from 11 residues. CDR1 and CDR2 from the germline V gene are MNHNY and SVGAGI (reference sequence). The CDR3 nucleotides are TGTGCCGGCAGTCAGTCAGTTGAAGCTTTCTTT. Translation: CAGSQSVEAFF.

In this sample, this clonotype turned up many times. V usage is TRBV2 and J usage is TRBJ1-5; a weak D match, TRBD1 (6 bases). Trimming cost V 2 bases and J 3 bases, with 8 bases left between them. Per the germline V gene, CDR1 is SNHLY and CDR2 is FYNNEI. The CDR3 is 14 residues long. CDR3 amino acids: CASSESGVNQPQHF. The CDR3 bases are TGTGCCAGCAGTGAATCAGGGGTCAATCAGCCCCAGCATTTT.

V usage is TRBV19 and J usage is TRBJ1-3, with D unclear. The CDR3 is 16 residues long. Trimming took off 7 bases at V and 8 bases at J, with 24 bases between the two ends. Per the germline V gene, CDR1 is LNHDA and CDR2 is SQIVND (reference sequence). Written as DNA, the CDR3 is TGTGCCAGTACCGTTACACGAGCTAACTATGGCTACACCATATATTTT. Encoded protein: CASTVTRANYGYTIYF.

To note about this clonotype: This may stem from a read error, because a much larger clone lies one nucleotide away. The conserved final phenylalanine or tryptophan is absent from the CDR3, which likely points to a read error. V gene TRBV11-1 combines with J gene TRBJ1-6, with 7 bases matching TRBD1. The V and J ends lost 3 bases and 6 bases, in that order; junction bases with no gene match: 8. From germline, CDR1 is SGHAT and CDR2 FQDESV (reference sequence). The CDR3 runs 16 residues. The CDR3 sequence: CASSFTRDRINSPLHL. CDR3 sequence (DNA): TGTGCCAGCAGCTTCACCCGGGACAGAATTAATTCACCCCTCCACCTT.

The chain employs TRBV2 and TRBJ2-5; TRBD1 matches 7 bases. The CDR3 loop spans 14 amino acids. Germline CDR1 SNHLY, CDR2 FYNNEI. V dropped 2 bases and J dropped 5; count of bases not matched to a gene: 5. The DNA for the CDR3 is TGTGCCAGCAGTGAAACCAGGGGGACGGAGACCCAGTACTTC. Translated, it gives CASSETRGTETQYF. Full variable domain (missing parts from reference TRBV2 and TRBJ2-5): EPEVTQTPSHQVTQMGQEVILRCVPISNHLYFYWYRQILGQKVEFLVSFYNNEISEKSEIFDDQFSVERPDGSNFTLKIRSTKLEDSAMYFCASSETRGTETQYFGPGTRLLVL.

The V call is TRBV2, the J call TRBJ2-5; no definite D call. Trimming pared 7 bases from V and 2 bases from J, leaving 17 bases between. CDR1 and CDR2 from the germline V gene are SNHLY and FYNNEI. The CDR3 spans 15 residues. The CDR3 DNA is TGTGCCAGCACCACCGTCAGGTGGGCGCAAGAGACCCAGTACTTC. Translating gives CASTTVRWAQETQYF.

V usage is TRBV29-1 and J usage is TRBJ1-4, with a tentative D call TRBD1 (5 bases). Germline CDR1 is SQVTM and CDR2 is ANQGSEA. The CDR3 sequence is 13 residues long. V was shortened by 8 bases and J by 7 bases, with 17 bases between the two germline ends. CDR3 amino acids: CSSFRQLSEKLFF. CDR3 bases: TGCAGCTCCTTTCGACAGCTTAGTGAAAAACTGTTTTTT.

This clonotype was found many times. The chain is built from TRBV20-1 and TRBJ1-5; perhaps TRBD1 as D (5 bases). Germline CDR1 is DFQATT and CDR2 is SNEGSKA (reference sequence). The CDR3 totals 15 residues. V was shortened by 4 bases and J by 0 bases, with 13 bases between the two germline ends. This CDR3 is CSATRDLFSNQPQHF. The CDR3 region has the DNA TGCAGTGCTACCCGGGACCTCTTTAGCAATCAGCCCCAGCATTTT.

This clonotype was detected ten times or more. The chain is built from TRBV5-6 and TRBJ1-5; a possible D gene is TRBD1 (6 bases). The length of the CDR3 is 14 residues. Trimming removed 0 bases at V and 5 bases at J, with 9 bases between. Germline-derived CDR1 and CDR2 are SGHDT and YYEEEE. In nucleotides, the CDR3 is TGTGCCAGCAGCTTGGCAGGGGACTATCAGCCCCAGCATTTT. Translating gives CASSLAGDYQPQHF.

To note about this clonotype: Given a much more abundant clone one base away, this may be a read error. This chain connects TRBV7-8 to TRBJ1-1; TRBD1 matches at 7 bases. Looked up from germline, CDR1 is SGHVS and CDR2 is FQNEAQ. The CDR3 is 16 residues long. CDR3 sequence reads: CVSSLLSGQLNTEAFF. DNA for the CDR3: TGTGTCAGCAGCCTCCTATCGGGACAGTTGAACACTGAAGCTTTCTTT.

At least ten counts were recorded for this clonotype. The chain recombines TRBV7-9 with TRBJ2-5; D is perhaps TRBD2 (5 bases). V lost 5 bases to trimming and J lost 0 bases, with 13 bases between them. This CDR3 comprises 15 residues. CDR1 and CDR2 from the germline V gene are SEHNR and FQNEAQ (reference sequence). CDR3 protein: CASSERALNQETQYF. CDR3 in DNA: TGTGCCAGCAGCGAGAGGGCCCTAAACCAAGAGACCCAGTACTTC.